These 21 T cell receptor beta chains share one sample of origin, sequenced in a study of T cell changes during pregnancy in multiple sclerosis. TCRdb keeps only in-frame clones here, not all; method: immunoSEQ multiplex PCR. The sample has around 59,000 clones; approximately 93% are singletons. The material was CD8+ T cells from peripheral blood mononuclear cells, obtained in the second trimester of pregnancy. The receptor set was obtained from a female donor with multiple sclerosis, enrolled in a pregnancy study.

This clone showed up just once. This chain joins TRBV7-9 and TRBJ1-4; D call uncertain. The CDR3 is made up of 13 amino acids. V lost 1 base to trimming and J lost 7 bases, with 7 bases between them. Germline CDR1 and CDR2: SEHNR and FQNEAQ (reference sequence). CDR3 nucleotide sequence: TGTGCCAGCAGCTTAGGACGGAGTGAAAAACTGTTTTTT. This codes for CASSLGRSEKLFF.

The chain recombines TRBV19 with TRBJ1-1; D may be TRBD1 (5 bases). The germline V gene encodes CDR1 LNHDA and CDR2 SQIVND (reference sequence). The CDR3 extends over 13 amino acids. Deletions cut 5 bases from V and 2 bases from J, with 9 bases between. CDR3 bases: TGTGCCAGTAGTGTAGGGGCAAACACTGAAGCTTTCTTT. This encodes CASSVGANTEAFF.

The rearrangement links TRBV5-1 to TRBJ1-6; possibly TRBD1 for D (6 bases). The CDR3 contains 20 residues. In germline, CDR1 is SGHRS, CDR2 YFSETQ. V dropped 4 bases and J dropped 0 bases, with 23 bases sitting between them. The CDR3 region is CASSPAIWDTHSSYNSPLHF. CDR3 bases: TGCGCCAGCAGCCCCGCTATTTGGGACACCCATAGCTCCTATAATTCACCCCTCCACTTT.

V and J are TRBV4-1 and TRBJ1-2; TRBD1 agrees at 7 bases. Germline V gene lookup returns CDR1 MGHRA and CDR2 YSYEKL. J lost 5 bases, V lost 1 base, and 7 bases had no gene match. This CDR3 region has 15 residues. The CDR3, as DNA: TGCGCCAGCAGCCAAGGCGCTACAGGGGCTTATGGCTACACCTTC. Translated, it gives CASSQGATGAYGYTF.

This chain joins TRBV9 and TRBJ1-4; tentative D call: TRBD1 (5 bases). V was shortened by 3 bases and J by 6 bases, with 27 bases between the two germline ends. The germline V gene has CDR1 SGDLS and CDR2 YYNGEE. CDR3 length: 19 residues. CDR3 in amino acids: CASSGAGEYAARRDEKLFF. The CDR3 coding sequence is TGTGCCAGCAGCGGGGCGGGGGAATACGCCGCGCGGCGGGATGAAAAACTGTTTTTT.

The chain recombines TRBV7-9 with TRBJ1-4, with 8 nucleotides matching TRBD1. The CDR3 covers 15 residues. Germline CDR1 and CDR2: SEHNR and FQNEAQ (reference sequence). V was pared by 4 bases and J by 3 bases, with 4 bases of the junction left unmatched. The CDR3 nucleotides read TGTGCCAGCAGCTCGGACAGGGCGTCTAATGAAAAACTGTTTTTT. It yields the protein CASSSDRASNEKLFF.

The chain couples TRBV7-9 to TRBJ2-7; TRBD2 is a possible D gene (5 bases). The V and J ends lost 6 bases and 7 bases respectively, with 13 bases between them. The germline gives CDR1 SEHNR, CDR2 FQNEAQ (reference sequence). This CDR3 contains 12 residues. This CDR3 reads CASSSDSGEQYF. The CDR3 nucleotides are TGTGCCAGCAGTAGTGATTCGGGAGAGCAGTACTTC.

The gene calls are TRBV6-1 and TRBJ2-1, with no clear D. In germline, CDR1 is MNHNS, CDR2 SASEGT. CDR3 size: 15 residues. V was cut by 3 bases and J by 0 bases, with 9 bases left in between. This CDR3 is CASSDDGGSYNEQFF. The CDR3 DNA sequence: TGTGCCAGCAGTGATGACGGCGGCTCCTACAATGAGCAGTTCTTC.

The gene calls are TRBV4-2 and TRBJ2-1; TRBD2 agrees at 9 bases. V trimming: 1 base; J trimming: 6 bases; junction bases outside the gene matches: 4. The germline CDR1 and CDR2 sequences are LGHNA and YNFKEQ. This CDR3 comprises 15 residues. The CDR3 DNA reads as TGTGCCAGCAGCCAAGGGCTAGCGGGGCCCAATGAGCAGTTCTTC. It specifies CASSQGLAGPNEQFF.

The V and J genes are TRBV7-3 and TRBJ2-3; D may be TRBD2 (5 bases). CDR3 length equals 15 residues. Looked up from germline, CDR1 is SGHTA and CDR2 is FQGTGA. V dropped 6 bases and J dropped 6 bases, with 19 bases sitting between them. CDR3 residues: CASSLSEGWADTQYF. The CDR3 region has the DNA TGTGCCAGCAGTTTGAGCGAGGGCTGGGCGGATACGCAGTATTTT.

This rearrangement joins TRBV2 to TRBJ2-1; weak D call: TRBD2 (6 bases). Germline CDR1 SNHLY, CDR2 FYNNEI. The CDR3 covers 15 residues. Trimming pared 7 bases from V and 12 bases from J, leaving 25 bases between. The CDR3 region has the DNA TGTGCCAGCAATCCGGGACTGGGGTCTCCTGGGGTGCAGTTCTTC. This encodes CASNPGLGSPGVQFF.

V usage is TRBV5-1 and J usage is TRBJ2-7, with D perhaps matching TRBD1 (6 bases). The CDR3 has 14 amino acids. Between the trimmed V and J ends, which lost 5 bases and 2 bases, there was a span of 14 bases. Germline V gives CDR1 SGHRS, CDR2 YFSETQ. CDR3 DNA: TGCGCCAGCAGTACGACCAGGGGAGCCTACGAGCAGTACTTC. This translates into CASSTTRGAYEQYF.

The chain recombines TRBV4-1 with TRBJ2-1; 10 nucleotides match TRBD2. The length of the CDR3 is 19 residues. Germline lookup yields CDR1 MGHRA and CDR2 YSYEKL. V lost 2 bases to trimming and J lost 0 bases; unmatched junction nucleotides: 10. The CDR3 spells CASSQPTSGTPISYNEQFF. The DNA for the CDR3 is TGCGCCAGCAGCCAACCAACTAGCGGGACACCGATCTCCTACAATGAGCAGTTCTTC.

The chain links TRBV7-9 to TRBJ2-7, with D perhaps matching TRBD1 (5 bases). The CDR3 has 14 residues. Germline CDR1 reads SEHNR; CDR2 reads FQNEAQ (reference sequence). Trimming removed 1 base at V and 7 bases at J, with 14 bases between. CDR3 sequence (DNA): TGTGCCAGCAGCTTAGGCCAGGGTATGGGAGAGCAGTACTTC. Its translation: CASSLGQGMGEQYF.

CDR3 in amino acids: CASSPQYGVYEQFF. The CDR3 DNA sequence: TGTGCCAGCAGTCCCCAATACGGGGTCTATGAGCAGTTCTTC. The chain links TRBV2 to TRBJ2-1; D might be TRBD2 (5 bases). Germline CDR1 SNHLY, CDR2 FYNNEI. The length of the CDR3 is 14 residues. Trimming cost V 5 bases and J 8 bases, with 16 bases left between them.

The genes are TRBV27 and TRBJ2-7, with 8 nucleotides matching TRBD2. Looked up from germline, CDR1 is MNHEY and CDR2 is SMNVEV (reference sequence). This CDR3 is 13 amino acids long. V gave up 3 bases and J gave up 6 bases; unmatched junction bases: 4. The chain's CDR3 is CASSFYAGGEQYF. CDR3 coding DNA: TGTGCCAGCAGTTTTTACGCGGGAGGCGAGCAGTACTTC.

CDR3 region: CASSQDLVSGLSTDTQYF. CDR3 DNA sequence: TGCGCCAGCAGCCAAGATCTTGTTAGCGGTTTGAGCACAGATACGCAGTATTTT. The V and J genes are TRBV4-1 and TRBJ2-3; D may be TRBD2 (6 bases). Per germline, CDR1 MGHRA and CDR2 YSYEKL. The CDR3 is 18 residues long. Trimming removed 0 bases from V and 0 bases from J, with 16 bases in between.

The chain links TRBV4-2 to TRBJ2-3; 10 bases are a match to TRBD2. This CDR3 is built from 17 residues. Unmatched junction bases numbered 7, after V lost 1 base and J lost 3 bases. Germline V gene lookup returns CDR1 LGHNA and CDR2 YNFKEQ. The CDR3 spells CASSQGYSGGSTDTQYF. In DNA form, the CDR3 reads TGTGCCAGCAGCCAAGGGTATAGCGGGGGGTCGACAGATACGCAGTATTTT.

The chain is built from TRBV7-6 and TRBJ2-1, with 9 bases lining up with TRBD1. V lost 5 bases, J lost 2 bases, and 4 bases stayed unmatched. Germline values: CDR1 SGHVS, CDR2 FNYEAQ. This CDR3 comprises 15 residues. The CDR3 nucleotides read TGTGCCAGCAGCAACACAGGGGGCCCCTACAATGAGCAGTTCTTC. Translating gives CASSNTGGPYNEQFF.

The chain carries TRBV11-1 and TRBJ2-1, with 7 nucleotides matching TRBD1. V lost 4 bases and J lost 4; bases outside the gene matches: 7. CDR3 length: 15 amino acids. CDR1 is SGHAT, CDR2 FQDESV, per germline (reference sequence). CDR3: CASSWDRRVYNEQFF. The CDR3 DNA reads TGTGCCAGCAGCTGGGACAGAAGGGTATACAATGAGCAGTTCTTC.

This clone has more than one count but fewer than ten. The genes are TRBV6-4 and TRBJ2-2; D may be TRBD1 (5 bases). Trimming cost V 6 bases and J 2 bases, with 10 bases left between them. This CDR3 is 14 amino acids long. Germline V gene sequence: CDR1 MRHNA, CDR2 SNTAGT. The CDR3 loop is CASSTGPNTGELFF. In DNA form, the CDR3 reads TGTGCCAGCAGCACAGGACCCAACACCGGGGAGCTGTTTTTT.